These 4 T cell receptor beta chains share one sample of origin, sequenced in a study of blood T cell repertoires in COVID-19. The data were produced by immunoSEQ multiplex PCR, yet TCRdb's version contains in-frame clones alone and is incomplete. The sample includes 250,000 to 300,000 clones, around 90% of them seen just once. Specimen: peripheral blood. All receptors come from a man aged 50-60 years with acute or convalescent COVID-19.

The V call is TRBV7-2, the J call TRBJ2-5; 8 nucleotides line up with TRBD1. Germline-derived CDR1 and CDR2 are SGHTA and FQGNSA. The CDR3 spans 15 residues. J gave up 4 bases and V 8 bases, and 12 bases lay outside the gene matches. The CDR3: CASSRTGSERETQYF. CDR3 nucleotides: TGTGCCAGCTCACGGACAGGGTCTGAACGAGAGACCCAGTACTTC.

This clone was found a few times. The chain employs TRBV19 and TRBJ1-3; weak D call: TRBD1 (5 bases). The CDR3 has 12 amino acids. Germline V gene lookup returns CDR1 LNHDA and CDR2 SQIVND (reference sequence). Trimming left V 7 bases short and J 7 bases short, with 11 bases between. The CDR3, as DNA: TGTGCCAGTAACGAAGGGGTGAACACCATATATTTT. Its translation: CASNEGVNTIYF.

The chain carries TRBV6-5 and TRBJ2-7; 11 nucleotides align to TRBD1. CDR3 size: 15 residues. Losses at the gene ends were 6 bases for V and 6 bases for J; bases not matched to a gene: 10. CDR1 is MNHEY and CDR2 is SVGAGI in the germline V gene. In nucleotides, the CDR3 is TGTGCCAGCAGAACACAACCGGACAGGGGGCTCGAGCAGTACTTC. Residues: CASRTQPDRGLEQYF.

The chain employs TRBV18 and TRBJ2-3, with 7 bases that match TRBD2. Germline-derived CDR1 and CDR2 are KGHSH and LQKENI. Trimming removed 3 bases from V and 3 bases from J; junction bases left unmatched: 9. The CDR3 spans 16 residues. CDR3 in DNA: TGTGCCAGCTCACCCTCTCCGGGGGGTTGGACAGATACGCAGTATTTT. Translated, it gives CASSPSPGGWTDTQYF. Full variable domain (outside the CDR3, taken from reference TRBV18 and TRBJ2-3): NAGVMQNPRHLVRRRGQEARLRCSPMKGHSHVYWYRQLPEEGLKFMVYLQKENIIDESGMPKERFSAEFPKEGPSILRIQQVVRGDSAAYFCASSPSPGGWTDTQYFGPGTRLTVL.